The 15 T cell receptor beta chains below come from one sample, sequenced in a study of T-cell memory formation after mild COVID-19. Each CDR3 protein gets one entry after TCRdb re-called the 5' RACE reads with MiXCR. This table has 250,000 to 300,000 distinct CDR3 sequences, about a sixth appearing once. The sample consisted of PBMCs or a T cell subset sorted from them (not recorded which). The receptors stem from a young man who had mild COVID-19 (a few samples of this study predate the infection). Cell type and time point are not known.

This clonotype occurred a few times. The J gene is TRBJ1-3, the V gene TRBV15; D remains unclear. Germline V gene data show CDR1 as LNHNV and CDR2 as YYDKDF (reference sequence). The CDR3 contains 13 residues. Deletions cut 4 bases from V and 6 bases from J, with 10 bases between. The CDR3 bases are TGTGCCACCAGCAAATCGAGAGCAAACACCATATATTTT. Protein: CATSKSRANTIYF.

The V gene is TRBV29-1, the J gene TRBJ2-3; perhaps D is TRBD1 or TRBD2 (6 bases each). Germline V gene data show CDR1 as SQVTM and CDR2 as ANQGSEA. Trimming removed 7 bases from V and 4 bases from J, with 18 bases in between. The CDR3 contains 14 residues. The DNA of the CDR3 is TGCAGCGCCCGGGGTCGGGGGCTTGCAGATACGCAGTATTTT. Protein product: CSARGRGLADTQYF.

This clonotype was detected only a few times. The chain is built from TRBV5-6 and TRBJ2-1; TRBD2 matches 9 bases. Germline CDR1 is SGHDT and CDR2 is YYEEEE. The length of the CDR3 is 18 residues. V shed 0 bases, J shed 3 bases, and the junction held 10 bases outside the gene matches. The CDR3 loop reads CASSLEASGAYDYNEQFF. The DNA for the CDR3 is TGTGCCAGCAGCTTGGAAGCTAGCGGGGCCTATGACTACAATGAGCAGTTCTTC.

This clonotype was seen many times. The rearrangement uses TRBV4-1 and TRBJ2-7; no definite D call. The CDR3 length is 16 residues. V lost 1 base and J 0 bases, leaving 13 bases between the germline ends. The germline CDR1 and CDR2 sequences are MGHRA and YSYEKL. The CDR3 loop reads CASSQVGQDSSYEQYF. CDR3 DNA sequence: TGCGCCAGCAGCCAAGTAGGTCAGGATAGCTCCTACGAGCAGTACTTC.

This clonotype turned up a few times. CDR3 protein: CASSLRQGATGANVLTF. Here the CDR3 DNA reads TGCGCCAGCAGCTTGAGACAGGGAGCTACTGGGGCCAACGTCCTGACTTTC. The chain uses TRBV5-1 and TRBJ2-6, with 7 bases that match TRBD1. Losses at the gene ends were 1 base for V and 2 bases for J; bases not matched to a gene: 6. CDR1 and CDR2 from the germline V gene are SGHRS and YFSETQ. CDR3 length: 17 residues. Drawing the rest from reference TRBV5-1 and TRBJ2-6, the complete variable domain is KAGVTQTPRYLIKTRGQQVTLSCSPISGHRSVSWYQQTPGQGLQFLFEYFSETQRNKGNFPGRFSGRQFSNSRSEMNVSTLELGDSALYLCASSLRQGATGANVLTFGAGSRLTVL.

V usage is TRBV3-1 and J usage is TRBJ2-7; perhaps TRBD1 as D (5 bases). CDR1 and CDR2 from the germline V gene are LGHDT and YNNKEL (reference sequence). The CDR3 has 14 amino acids. Trimming cost V 2 bases and J 3 bases, with 11 bases left between them. The CDR3 loop reads CASSQQGPYYEQYF. The CDR3 region has the DNA TGTGCCAGCAGCCAACAGGGTCCGTACTACGAGCAGTACTTC.

The chain links TRBV6-5 to TRBJ2-2, with D perhaps TRBD1 or TRBD2 (6 bases each). The CDR3 loop spans 16 amino acids. Germline assignment: CDR1 MNHEY and CDR2 SVGAGI. Trimming left V 6 bases short and J 4 bases short, with 18 bases between. This CDR3 is CASRLGGLSGTGELFF. In DNA, the CDR3 is TGTGCCAGCAGACTTGGGGGGCTTAGCGGCACCGGGGAGCTGTTTTTT.

This clonotype was recorded a few times. The J gene is TRBJ2-6, the V gene TRBV12-3 or TRBV12-4, with 8 bases identical to TRBD2. The junction had 17 bases not matched to a gene; V was cut back by 7 bases and J by 0 bases. This CDR3 has 20 amino acids. The CDR3 coding sequence is TGTGCCAGCACCACGCTCTCCCCCACTAGCGGTGACTCTGGGGCCAACGTCCTGACTTTC. Translating it yields CASTTLSPTSGDSGANVLTF.

CDR3 protein: CASSRSGGAVNEQFF. The DNA for the CDR3 is TGCGCCAGCAGCAGAAGCGGGGGGGCCGTAAATGAGCAGTTCTTC. J is TRBJ2-1 and V is TRBV4-1, with 10 positions matching TRBD2. V gave up 5 bases and J gave up 7 bases; unmatched junction bases: 8. Per the germline V gene, CDR1 is MGHRA and CDR2 is YSYEKL. CDR3 length equals 15 residues.

This clonotype has more than one count but fewer than ten. The chain carries TRBV5-1 and TRBJ2-3, with D possibly matching TRBD2 (5 bases). V was pared by 1 base and J by 0 bases, with 9 bases between. The CDR3 has 15 amino acids. Per germline, CDR1 SGHRS and CDR2 YFSETQ. The CDR3: CASSLYGVSTDTQYF. CDR3 in DNA: TGCGCCAGCAGCTTGTACGGGGTTAGCACAGATACGCAGTATTTT. The whole variable domain, remainder taken from reference TRBV5-1 and TRBJ2-3, is KAGVTQTPRYLIKTRGQQVTLSCSPISGHRSVSWYQQTPGQGLQFLFEYFSETQRNKGNFPGRFSGRQFSNSRSEMNVSTLELGDSALYLCASSLYGVSTDTQYFGPGTRLTVL.

V gene TRBV20-1 combines with J gene TRBJ2-3, with D unclear. From germline, CDR1 is DFQATT and CDR2 SNEGSKA (reference sequence). This CDR3 region has 14 residues. Trimming pared 7 bases from V and 1 base from J, leaving 15 bases between. This chain's CDR3 is CSVPHSGGTDTQYF. In nucleotides, the CDR3 is TGCAGTGTCCCACACTCGGGTGGCACAGATACGCAGTATTTT.

The chain uses TRBV20-1 and TRBJ2-4, with a possible D match to TRBD2 (6 bases). This CDR3 region has 15 residues. The V gene lost 3 bases and the J gene lost 7 bases, with 19 bases spanning the gap. CDR1 and CDR2 from the germline V gene are DFQATT and SNEGSKA (reference sequence). The CDR3 DNA follows: TGCAGTGCTAGGCAAGGCGGCGGGGCCGGGAACATTCAGTACTTC. The encoded protein is CSARQGGGAGNIQYF.

J is TRBJ2-3 and V is TRBV6-6; 7 bases line up with TRBD2. The V gene end was trimmed by 7 bases and the J gene end by 8 bases; junction bases not matched to a gene: 3. The CDR3 length is 11 residues. CDR1 is MNHNY and CDR2 is SVGAGI in the germline V gene (reference sequence). CDR3 residues: CASIIAGTQYF. CDR3 DNA: TGTGCCAGCATTATAGCGGGTACGCAGTATTTT.

This clonotype was counted many times. The chain's CDR3 is CASSLTGVEQYV. Here the CDR3 DNA reads TGTGCCAGCAGCTTAACCGGGGTCGAGCAGTACGTC. The rearrangement links TRBV7-9 to TRBJ2-7; the D gene is possibly TRBD2 (5 bases). CDR3 size: 12 residues. Germline V gene sequence: CDR1 SEHNR, CDR2 FQNEAQ (reference sequence). Trimming left V 2 bases short and J 6 bases short, with 8 bases between.

This clonotype was seen a handful of times. The chain recombines TRBV20-1 with TRBJ1-2; TRBD1 matches at 12 bases. V shed 5 bases and J 2 bases; nucleotides not matched to a gene: 3. The germline V gene encodes CDR1 DFQATT and CDR2 SNEGSKA (reference sequence). This CDR3 has 14 amino acids. CDR3 amino acids: CSAGGQGANYGYTF. CDR3 in DNA: TGCAGTGCTGGGGGACAGGGGGCAAACTATGGCTACACCTTC.